The 30 T cell receptor beta chains below all came from one sample that was sequenced in a study of blood T cell repertoires in COVID-19. Profiling relied on immunoSEQ multiplex PCR, and the TCRdb table lists in-frame clones only, not all of them. This table holds 60,000 to 70,000 clones, about 70% found once. The specimen was peripheral blood. Source of these receptors: a woman of 80 years or more with acute or convalescent COVID-19.

CDR3 DNA sequence: TGCGCCAGCAGCCATCCGGTCCGGACTAGCGGGACTCCCTACGAGCAGTACTTC. Protein sequence: CASSHPVRTSGTPYEQYF. The J gene is TRBJ2-7, the V gene TRBV4-1; the match to TRBD2 covers 12 bases. There are 18 residues in the CDR3. CDR1 MGHRA and CDR2 YSYEKL come from the germline V gene. The trim removed 3 bases at V and 2 bases at J, leaving 11 bases unmatched.

In its sample, this clone was seen once. CDR3 DNA sequence: TGCGCCAGCAGCTTGGCTAGCGCCTACAATGAGCAGTTCTTC. This sequence encodes CASSLASAYNEQFF. The rearrangement links TRBV5-1 to TRBJ2-1, with D perhaps TRBD2 (6 bases). Germline assignment: CDR1 SGHRS and CDR2 YFSETQ. The CDR3 extends over 14 amino acids. Trimming shortened V by 0 bases and J by 2 bases, and 6 bases separated the two germline ends.

V gene TRBV6-4 combines with J gene TRBJ1-4; 9 bases align to TRBD1. CDR3 length: 18 amino acids. Trimming at V came to 5 bases and at J to 6 bases, leaving 16 bases not matched to a gene. CDR1 and CDR2 (germline): MRHNA, SNTAGT. CDR3 loop: CASSWGPTGGRRDEKLFF. In nucleotides, the CDR3 is TGTGCCAGCAGTTGGGGTCCGACAGGGGGAAGAAGGGATGAAAAACTGTTTTTT.

The chain links TRBV2 to TRBJ1-1, with 8 bases matching TRBD1. CDR3 length: 14 amino acids. V shed 4 bases, J shed 8 bases, and the junction held 9 bases outside the gene matches. Germline V gene data show CDR1 as SNHLY and CDR2 as FYNNEI. DNA of the CDR3: TGTGCCAGCAGTGGATCGTCTTGGACAGGGGAAGCTTTCTTT. As protein: CASSGSSWTGEAFF.

The chain employs TRBV25-1 and TRBJ1-1, with 7 bases matching TRBD1. V dropped 2 bases and J dropped 5; count of bases not matched to a gene: 11. The CDR3 consists of 16 residues. CDR1 is MGHDK, CDR2 SYGVNS, per germline. The CDR3 spells CASSEGGGGLGTEAFF. CDR3 nucleotides: TGTGCCAGCAGTGAAGGTGGAGGGGGCCTCGGTACTGAAGCTTTCTTT.

The V call is TRBV7-3, the J call TRBJ2-2; TRBD1 agrees at 8 bases. Germline loops: CDR1 SGHTA, CDR2 FQGTGA. The junction had 3 bases not matched to a gene; V was cut back by 5 bases and J by 4 bases. The CDR3 is 14 amino acids. The CDR3 nucleotides are TGTGCCAGCAGCCGGGGACAGGTCACCGGGGAGCTGTTTTTT. Translated: CASSRGQVTGELFF.

The gene calls are TRBV2 and TRBJ2-1; TRBD2 agrees at 10 bases. J lost 4 bases, V lost 8 bases, and 11 bases had no gene match. This CDR3 has 16 amino acids. Germline V gene lookup returns CDR1 SNHLY and CDR2 FYNNEI. Written as DNA, the CDR3 is TGTGCCAGCTCGGAATTAGGGACTAGCGATTACAATGAGCAGTTCTTC. This gives the protein CASSELGTSDYNEQFF. Together with reference TRBV2 and TRBJ2-1, the CDR3 gives the full variable domain: EPEVTQTPSHQVTQMGQEVILRCVPISNHLYFYWYRQILGQKVEFLVSFYNNEISEKSEIFDDQFSVERPDGSNFTLKIRSTKLEDSAMYFCASSELGTSDYNEQFFGPGTRLTVL.

The chain is built from TRBV3-1 (or the pseudogene TRBV3-2) and TRBJ1-3; no clear D gene. The V end was cut by 0 bases, the J end by 0 bases, with 9 bases between. CDR3 length: 16 amino acids. CDR1 is LGHDT and CDR2 is YNNKEL in the germline V gene (reference sequence). The CDR3 DNA is TGTGCCAGCAGCCAAGATATACGGGGCTCTGGAAACACCATATATTTT. It specifies CASSQDIRGSGNTIYF.

The chain employs TRBV5-1 and TRBJ2-3; tentatively, D is TRBD2 (6 bases). Germline lookup yields CDR1 SGHRS and CDR2 YFSETQ. V was trimmed by 2 bases and J by 4 bases, leaving 11 bases between them. CDR3 length: 14 amino acids. The CDR3 here is CASSLNSGADTQYF. Here the CDR3 DNA reads TGCGCCAGCAGCTTAAATAGCGGCGCAGATACGCAGTATTTT.

The J gene is TRBJ1-1, the V gene TRBV20-1, with unresolved D. The CDR3 runs to 11 residues. The V gene lost 6 bases and the J gene lost 11 bases, with 16 bases spanning the gap. Germline-derived CDR1 and CDR2 are DFQATT and SNEGSKA (reference sequence). CDR3 coding DNA: TGCAGTGCCGCAAAAGTTCAGTTGGCTTTCTTT. It translates to CSAAKVQLAFF.

The rearrangement uses TRBV18 and TRBJ1-2; D not resolved. Trimming stripped 5 bases from V and 5 bases from J, with 6 bases between. The germline CDR1 and CDR2 sequences are KGHSH and LQKENI. The CDR3 has 11 amino acids. The CDR3 region has the DNA TGTGCCAGCTCATCGGGGTATGGCTACACCTTC. This codes for CASSSGYGYTF.

Only one count was recorded for this clone. The chain has TRBV7-3 and TRBJ1-2; D is unclear. Per germline, CDR1 SGHTA and CDR2 FQGTGA. The length of the CDR3 is 15 residues. V lost 1 base and J lost 4, with 13 bases in between. The CDR3 bases are TGTGCCAGCAGCTTAAGATTCGGAACAGCCTATGGCTACACCTTC. Encoded protein: CASSLRFGTAYGYTF.

The rearrangement joins TRBV11-2 to TRBJ2-7; 8 bases agree with TRBD2. The CDR3 is 18 amino acids. Germline values: CDR1 SGHAT, CDR2 FQNNGV. With 2 bases clipped from V and 1 base from J, the junction kept 13 bases outside the gene matches. The CDR3: CASSLISSVLAGSYEQYF. Here the CDR3 DNA reads TGTGCCAGCAGCTTAATTTCTTCGGTCCTAGCGGGTTCCTACGAGCAGTACTTC.

This rearrangement joins TRBV9 to TRBJ2-5; 11 bases align to TRBD2. The length of the CDR3 is 15 residues. Germline trimming cut 0 bases from V and 5 bases from J; bases unmatched to any gene: 3. Looked up from germline, CDR1 is SGDLS and CDR2 is YYNGEE. DNA for the CDR3: TGTGCCAGCAGCGTAGCCCTAGCGGGAGGCGAGACCCAGTACTTC. Translated, it gives CASSVALAGGETQYF.

This clone was seen just once. The J gene is TRBJ2-2, the V gene TRBV4-3, with D perhaps given as TRBD1 or TRBD2 (6 bases each). V was pared by 5 bases and J by 1 base, with 17 bases between. Germline assignment: CDR1 LGHNA and CDR2 YSLEER. This CDR3 spans 17 amino acids. The DNA for the CDR3 is TGCGCCAGCAGCGAAGGGGGGCAGCTCCTGAACACCGGGGAGCTGTTTTTT. This sequence encodes CASSEGGQLLNTGELFF.

This clone was detected a few times. This chain joins TRBV9 and TRBJ2-7, with D perhaps matching TRBD2 (6 bases). The CDR3 sequence is 14 residues long. Trimming took 4 bases from V and 1 from J, leaving 12 bases between them. Germline CDR1 is SGDLS and CDR2 is YYNGEE. The DNA of the CDR3 is TGTGCCAGCAGCTTTTCGGGGGATTCCTACGAGCAGTACTTC. Translated, it gives CASSFSGDSYEQYF.

The chain carries TRBV28 and TRBJ1-2; D not certain. This CDR3 has 14 amino acids. Germline loops: CDR1 MDHEN, CDR2 SYDVKM. With 3 bases removed from V and 4 bases from J, the gap between germline ends came to 12 bases. CDR3 DNA: TGTGCCAGCAGTTTGGACGGGGTTGGCTATGGCTACACCTTC. As protein: CASSLDGVGYGYTF.

The rearrangement joins TRBV18 to TRBJ2-7, with D maybe TRBD1 (6 bases). Looked up from germline, CDR1 is KGHSH and CDR2 is LQKENI. V lost 3 bases to trimming and J lost 3 bases, with 9 bases between them. There are 13 residues in the CDR3. This CDR3 reads CASSPGQNYEQYF. CDR3 nucleotide sequence: TGTGCCAGCTCACCCGGACAGAACTACGAGCAGTACTTC.

A few counts support this clone. The V and J genes are TRBV4-3 and TRBJ1-2; 8 bases line up with TRBD1. Germline assignment: CDR1 LGHNA and CDR2 YSLEER. The CDR3 is 15 residues long. V lost 1 base to trimming and J lost 9 bases; unmatched junction nucleotides: 10. CDR3: CASSQAPAGGASYTF. DNA of the CDR3: TGCGCCAGCAGCCAAGCCCCGGCAGGGGGCGCAAGCTACACCTTC.

CDR3 region: CACQGQGYYGYTF. CDR3 sequence (DNA): TGTGCCTGCCAGGGACAGGGATACTATGGCTACACCTTC. The rearrangement uses TRBV30 and TRBJ1-2; 9 positions match TRBD1. Germline V gene data show CDR1 as GTSNPN and CDR2 as SVGIG (reference sequence). The junction had 5 bases not matched to a gene; V was cut back by 6 bases and J by 3 bases. The CDR3 has 13 residues.

This clone has a handful of counts. The chain carries TRBV11-3 and TRBJ2-7; 10 positions match TRBD1. The V gene's germline CDR1 is SGHNT and CDR2 YENEEA. This CDR3 region has 15 residues. Trimming took 6 bases from V and 4 from J; bases not matched to a gene: 9. CDR3 coding DNA: TGTGCCAGCAGTCCCACCGGGACAGGGGATTACGAGCAGTACTTC. Translating it yields CASSPTGTGDYEQYF.

The chain has TRBV7-9 and TRBJ1-1, with TRBD1 as a possible D gene (6 bases). This CDR3 has 15 residues. Germline CDR1 reads SEHNR; CDR2 reads FQNEAQ (reference sequence). With 4 bases removed from V and 9 bases from J, the gap between germline ends came to 21 bases. The CDR3 nucleotides read TGTGCCAGCAGCTACCCCCTCGGCAGGGACAACAAAGCTTTCTTT. It codes for CASSYPLGRDNKAFF. Using reference TRBV7-9 and TRBJ1-1 for the parts outside the CDR3, the full variable domain is DTGVSQNPRHKITKRGQNVTFRCDPISEHNRLYWYRQTLGQGPEFLTYFQNEAQLEKSRLLSDRFSAERPKGSFSTLEIQRTEQGDSAMYLCASSYPLGRDNKAFFGQGTRLTVV.

This clone was seen more than once but under ten times. CDR3 sequence: CASSLGNRGTNQPQHF. DNA of the CDR3: TGTGCCAGCAGCTTAGGCAATAGGGGTACCAATCAGCCCCAGCATTTT. The V gene is TRBV7-6, the J gene TRBJ1-5, with D perhaps matching TRBD1 (5 bases). Between the trimmed V and J ends, which lost 1 base and 3 bases, there was a span of 13 bases. This CDR3 contains 16 residues. CDR1 and CDR2 (germline): SGHVS, FNYEAQ.

The CDR3 sequence is CASSEGQGYQPQHF. Here the CDR3 DNA reads TGTGCCAGCAGTGAAGGACAGGGGTATCAGCCCCAGCATTTT. The chain is built from TRBV2 and TRBJ1-5, with TRBD1 identical over 8 bases. There are 14 residues in the CDR3. The germline gives CDR1 SNHLY, CDR2 FYNNEI. Trimming at V came to 1 base and at J to 5 bases, leaving 1 base not matched to a gene.

This chain links TRBV5-1 with TRBJ2-5; D perhaps matches TRBD2 (6 bases). The length of the CDR3 is 17 residues. V lost 0 bases, J lost 2 bases, and 17 bases lay in between. Germline V gene lookup returns CDR1 SGHRS and CDR2 YFSETQ. The CDR3 protein is CASSLGGQRVRQETQYF. The CDR3 DNA reads TGCGCCAGCAGCTTGGGTGGCCAGCGGGTACGTCAAGAGACCCAGTACTTC.

This clone has only one observation. The chain carries TRBV3-1 (or the pseudogene TRBV3-2) and TRBJ2-2; 7 nucleotides line up with TRBD2. Germline CDR1 is LGHDT and CDR2 is YNNKEL (reference sequence). The V segment lost 4 bases and the J segment 4 bases; nucleotides outside the gene matches: 12. The CDR3 loop spans 17 amino acids. CDR3 sequence reads: CASSPLLVGRRTGELFF. CDR3 bases: TGTGCCAGCAGCCCCCTTTTAGTCGGGAGGCGCACCGGGGAGCTGTTTTTT.

The chain couples TRBV7-2 to TRBJ1-2, with 7 bases that match TRBD1. The CDR3 has 13 residues. Germline loops: CDR1 SGHTA, CDR2 FQGNSA. Losses at the gene ends were 5 bases for V and 6 bases for J; bases not matched to a gene: 6. CDR3 loop: CASSLRQGDGYTF. The CDR3 coding sequence is TGTGCCAGCAGCCTCCGGCAGGGGGATGGCTACACCTTC. Using reference TRBV7-2 and TRBJ1-2 for the parts outside the CDR3, the full variable domain is GAGVSQSPSNKVTEKGKDVELRCDPISGHTALYWYRQSLGQGLEFLIYFQGNSAPDKSGLPSDRFSAERTGGSVSTLTIQRTQQEDSAVYLCASSLRQGDGYTFGSGTRLTVV.

The CDR3 DNA is TGTGCCAGTGGGGACAGACACTACAATCAGCCCCAGCATTTT. This gives the protein CASGDRHYNQPQHF. The chain has TRBV27 and TRBJ1-5; TRBD1 matches 7 bases. This CDR3 contains 14 residues. From germline, CDR1 is MNHEY and CDR2 SMNVEV (reference sequence). V lost 9 bases, J lost 3 bases, and 8 bases stayed unmatched.

For this clone: The same CDR3 also results from other DNA sequences found in this sample. This chain uses TRBV7-2 with TRBJ1-1, with D possibly being TRBD1 (6 bases). CDR1 is SGHTA, CDR2 FQGNSA, per germline. Deletions cut 4 bases from V and 3 bases from J, with 9 bases between. The CDR3 is made up of 13 amino acids. The CDR3 DNA follows: TGTGCCAGCAGCTCATACAGGGACACTGAAGCTTTCTTT. Its protein is CASSSYRDTEAFF.

The chain joins TRBV28 to TRBJ1-3; perhaps TRBD1 as D (5 bases). This CDR3 comprises 13 residues. Trimming took off 6 bases at V and 7 bases at J, with 13 bases between the two ends. The V gene's germline CDR1 is MDHEN and CDR2 SYDVKM. The CDR3 is CASREGLENTIYF. The CDR3 region has the DNA TGTGCCAGCAGAGAGGGACTCGAGAACACCATATATTTT.